The T cell receptor beta chain under discussion was sequenced for a study of technical replicates of blood from a few donors. V was clipped by 0 bases and J by 9 bases; unmatched bases: 8. Germline assignment: CDR1 GTSNPN and CDR2 SVGIG (reference sequence). The CDR3 consists of 15 residues. Sequencing used immunoSEQ multiplex PCR; TCRdb keeps in-frame clones, though not all of them. The profile shows around 65,000 clones, 80% to 90% of them singletons. Sequences were obtained from PBMCs. The chain uses TRBV30 and TRBJ2-1; the match to TRBD2 covers 10 bases. This clonotype was sampled from a human donor in good health. Some clones in this sample may be carry-over from other donors' samples. The CDR3 loop is CAWSVQAGGLVEQFF. CDR3 sequence (DNA): TGTGCCTGGAGTGTACAAGCGGGAGGGCTGGTTGAGCAGTTCTTC.